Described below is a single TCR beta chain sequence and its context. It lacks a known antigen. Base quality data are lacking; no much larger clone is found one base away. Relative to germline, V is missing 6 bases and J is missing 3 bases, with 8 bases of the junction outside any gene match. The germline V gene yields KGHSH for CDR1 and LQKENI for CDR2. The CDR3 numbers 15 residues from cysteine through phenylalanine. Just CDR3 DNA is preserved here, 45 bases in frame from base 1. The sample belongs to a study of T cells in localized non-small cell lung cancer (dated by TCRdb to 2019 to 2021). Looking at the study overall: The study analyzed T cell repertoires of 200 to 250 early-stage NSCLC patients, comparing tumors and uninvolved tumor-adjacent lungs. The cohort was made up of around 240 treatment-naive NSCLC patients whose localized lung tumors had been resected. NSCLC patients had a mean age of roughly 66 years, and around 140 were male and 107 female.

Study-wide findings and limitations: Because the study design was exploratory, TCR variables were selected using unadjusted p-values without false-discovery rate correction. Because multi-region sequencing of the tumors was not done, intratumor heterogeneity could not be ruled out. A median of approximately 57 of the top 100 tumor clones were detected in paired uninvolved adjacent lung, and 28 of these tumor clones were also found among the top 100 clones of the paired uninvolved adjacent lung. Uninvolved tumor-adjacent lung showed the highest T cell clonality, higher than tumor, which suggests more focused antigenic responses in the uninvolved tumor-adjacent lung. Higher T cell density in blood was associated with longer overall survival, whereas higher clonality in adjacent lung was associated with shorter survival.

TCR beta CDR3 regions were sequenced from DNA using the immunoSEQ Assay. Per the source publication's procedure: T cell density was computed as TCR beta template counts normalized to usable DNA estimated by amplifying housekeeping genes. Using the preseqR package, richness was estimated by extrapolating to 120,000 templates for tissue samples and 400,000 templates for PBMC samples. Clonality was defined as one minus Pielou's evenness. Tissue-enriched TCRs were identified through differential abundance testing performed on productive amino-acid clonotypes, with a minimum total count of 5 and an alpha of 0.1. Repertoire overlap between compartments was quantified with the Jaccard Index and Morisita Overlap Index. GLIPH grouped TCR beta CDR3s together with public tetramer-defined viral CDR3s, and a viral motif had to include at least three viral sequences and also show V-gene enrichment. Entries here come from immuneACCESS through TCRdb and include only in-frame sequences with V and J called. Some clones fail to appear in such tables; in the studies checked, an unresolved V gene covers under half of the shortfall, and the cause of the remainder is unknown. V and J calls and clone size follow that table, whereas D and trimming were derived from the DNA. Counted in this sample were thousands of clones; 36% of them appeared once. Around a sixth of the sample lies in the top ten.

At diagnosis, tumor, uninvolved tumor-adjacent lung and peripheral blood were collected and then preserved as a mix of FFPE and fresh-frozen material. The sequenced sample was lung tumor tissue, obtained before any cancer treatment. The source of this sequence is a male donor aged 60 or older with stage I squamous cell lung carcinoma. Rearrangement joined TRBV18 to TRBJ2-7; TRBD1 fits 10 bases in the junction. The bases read TGTGCCAGCTCCCTTGGGACAGGGGTCGTCTACGAGCAGTACTTC. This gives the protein CASSLGTGVVYEQYF.